The clone carrying this TCR beta chain was recorded many times. Its target is unknown. Listed TCR primers and previously described methods were used for bulk TCR libraries. One entry per CDR3 protein results from TCRdb running MiXCR on the PCR reads. The table shows 300,000 to 400,000 distinct CDR3 sequences, with 24% occurring only once. Sorting was used to obtain naive CD8 T cells (CD8+CD4-CCR7+CD45RA+). V was pared by 0 bases and J by 1 base, with 10 bases between. Germline V gives CDR1 MNHEY, CDR2 SVGAGI. There are 15 residues in the CDR3. These data belong to a study of molecular identifiers for immune sequencing clone quantification. Points from the study as a whole: Clone sizes could be underestimated for highly expanded clones when identical TCR molecules share a barcode.

The rearrangement uses TRBV6-5 and TRBJ2-7; possibly TRBD2 for D (6 bases). Sequenced sample: naive CD8+ T cells from blood, with Jurkat cell RNA spiked in. As to subset: FACS-sorted CD8+CD4-CCR7+CD45RA+ naive T cells. The sequence was obtained from a human donor in good health. Some libraries in this study had Jurkat cell RNA spiked in. CDR3 in amino acids: CASSYSSGGSYEQYF. The CDR3 nucleotides read TGTGCCAGCAGTTACTCATCTGGGGGGTCCTACGAGCAGTACTTC.